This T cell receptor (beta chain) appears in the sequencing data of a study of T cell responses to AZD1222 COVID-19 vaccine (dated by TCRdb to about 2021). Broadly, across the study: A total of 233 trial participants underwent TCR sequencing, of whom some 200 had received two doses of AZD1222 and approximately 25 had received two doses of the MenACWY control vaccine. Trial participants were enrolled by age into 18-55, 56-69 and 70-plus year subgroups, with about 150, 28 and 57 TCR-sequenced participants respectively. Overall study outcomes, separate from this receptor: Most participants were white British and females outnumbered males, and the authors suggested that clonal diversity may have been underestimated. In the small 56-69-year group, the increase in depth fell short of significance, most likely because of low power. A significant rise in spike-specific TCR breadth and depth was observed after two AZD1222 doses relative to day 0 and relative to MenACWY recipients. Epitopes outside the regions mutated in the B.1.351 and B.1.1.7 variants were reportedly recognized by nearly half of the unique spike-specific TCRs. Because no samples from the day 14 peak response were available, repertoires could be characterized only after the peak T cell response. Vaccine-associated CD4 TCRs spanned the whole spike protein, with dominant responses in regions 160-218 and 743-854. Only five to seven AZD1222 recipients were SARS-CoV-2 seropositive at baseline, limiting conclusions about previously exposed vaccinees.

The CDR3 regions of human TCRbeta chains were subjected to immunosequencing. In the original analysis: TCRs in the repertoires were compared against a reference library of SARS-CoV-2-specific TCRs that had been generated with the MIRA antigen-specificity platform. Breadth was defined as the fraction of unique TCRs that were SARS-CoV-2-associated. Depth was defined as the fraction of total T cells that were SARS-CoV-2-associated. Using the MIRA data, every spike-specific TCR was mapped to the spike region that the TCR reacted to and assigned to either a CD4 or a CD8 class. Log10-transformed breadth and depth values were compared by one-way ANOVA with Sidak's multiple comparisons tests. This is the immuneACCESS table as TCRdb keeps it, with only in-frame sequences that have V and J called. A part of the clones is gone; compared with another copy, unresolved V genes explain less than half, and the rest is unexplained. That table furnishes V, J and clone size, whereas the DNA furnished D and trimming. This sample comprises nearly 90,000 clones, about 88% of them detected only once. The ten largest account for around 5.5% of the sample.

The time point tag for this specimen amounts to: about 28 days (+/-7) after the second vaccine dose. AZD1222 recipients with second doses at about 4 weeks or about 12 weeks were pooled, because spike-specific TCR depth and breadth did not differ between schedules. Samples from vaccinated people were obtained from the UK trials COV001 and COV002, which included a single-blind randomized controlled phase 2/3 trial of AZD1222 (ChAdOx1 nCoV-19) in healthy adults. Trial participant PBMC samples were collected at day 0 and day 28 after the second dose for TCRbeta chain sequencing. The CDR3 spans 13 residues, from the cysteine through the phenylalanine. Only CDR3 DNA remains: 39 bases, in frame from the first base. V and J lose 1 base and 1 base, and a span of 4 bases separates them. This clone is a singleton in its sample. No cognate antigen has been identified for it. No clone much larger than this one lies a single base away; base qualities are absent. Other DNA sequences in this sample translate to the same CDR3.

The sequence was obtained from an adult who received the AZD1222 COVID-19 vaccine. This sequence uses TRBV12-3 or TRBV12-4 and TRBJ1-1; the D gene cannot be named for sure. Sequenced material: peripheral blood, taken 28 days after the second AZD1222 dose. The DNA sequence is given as TGTGCCAGCAGTTTAGGCCAGAACACTGAAGCTTTCTTT. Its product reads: CASSLGQNTEAFF.